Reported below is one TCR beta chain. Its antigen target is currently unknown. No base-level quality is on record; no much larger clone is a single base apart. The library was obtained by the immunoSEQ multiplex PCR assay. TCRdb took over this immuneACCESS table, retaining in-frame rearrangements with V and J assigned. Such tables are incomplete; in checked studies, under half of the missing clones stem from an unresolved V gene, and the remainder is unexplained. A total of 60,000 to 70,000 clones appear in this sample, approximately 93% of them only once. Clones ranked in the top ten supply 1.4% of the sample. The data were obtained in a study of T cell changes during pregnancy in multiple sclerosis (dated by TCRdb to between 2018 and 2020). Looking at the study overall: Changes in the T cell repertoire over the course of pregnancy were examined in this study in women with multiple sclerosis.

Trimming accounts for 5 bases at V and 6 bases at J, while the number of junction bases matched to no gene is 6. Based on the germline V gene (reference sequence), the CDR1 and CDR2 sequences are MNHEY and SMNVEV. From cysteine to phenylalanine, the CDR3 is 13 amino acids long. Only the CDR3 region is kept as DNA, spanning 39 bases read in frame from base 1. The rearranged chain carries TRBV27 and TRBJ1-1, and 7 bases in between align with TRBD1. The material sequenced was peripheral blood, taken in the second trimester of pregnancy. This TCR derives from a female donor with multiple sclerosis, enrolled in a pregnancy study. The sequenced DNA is TGTGCCAGCAGTACCCGACAGGGTGCTGAAGCTTTCTTT. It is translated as CASSTRQGAEAFF.